A selection of T cell receptor beta chains follows, all from one sample in a study of response to subunit inactivated influenza vaccine. One entry per CDR3 protein, called by TCRdb with MiXCR from the RT-PCR reads. The table lists just under 550,000 distinct CDR3 sequences, around 25% of them singletons. These data were likewise used in another study, on T cells expressing NK-cell markers.

The sequenced sample was CD4+ T cells sorted from PBMCs, obtained 11 to 12 days after vaccination. These receptors came from a man aged 45-65 years who received an inactivated influenza vaccine. Each CDR3 is given with its conserved first and last residue. The order of the fields is J gene, D gene, clone size, V gene, CDR3 length, CDR3 DNA, CDR3 protein. D genes are given only for firm matches. A row's size may be missing; if present it is once, few, many or a size class.

j_gene: TRBJ1-1; d_gene: .; abundance: .; v_gene: TRBV19; len: 14; CDR3nt: TGTGCCAGTAGTATGGTAGGAACAAACACTGAAGCTTTCTTT; CDR3aa: CASSMVGTNTEAFF
j_gene: TRBJ1-1; d_gene: .; abundance: .; v_gene: TRBV30; len: 16; CDR3nt: TGTGCCTGGGAGGGGGTGGACCCGAAATGGGACACTGAAGCTTTCTTT; CDR3aa: CAWEGVDPKWDTEAFF
j_gene: TRBJ1-3; d_gene: TRBD1; abundance: few; v_gene: TRBV28; len: 15; CDR3nt: TGTGCCAGCACCAGACAGGGTCTTGCTGGAAACACCATATATTTT; CDR3aa: CASTRQGLAGNTIYF
j_gene: TRBJ2-1; d_gene: TRBD2; abundance: .; v_gene: TRBV6-2/TRBV6-3; len: 17; CDR3nt: TGTGCCAGCAGTTACTCACCCCCGTCCCTAGCGGGAAGTGAGCAGTTCTTC; CDR3aa: CASSYSPPSLAGSEQFF
j_gene: TRBJ2-3; d_gene: .; abundance: .; v_gene: TRBV20-1; len: 14; CDR3nt: TGCAGTGCTAGTTGGGTAGGGGGCACAGATACGCAGTATTTT; CDR3aa: CSASWVGGTDTQYF
j_gene: TRBJ2-5; d_gene: .; abundance: few; v_gene: TRBV9; len: 15; CDR3nt: TGTGCCAGCAGCGTAGCGGGCCGAGTTGGGGAGACCCAGTACTTC; CDR3aa: CASSVAGRVGETQYF
j_gene: TRBJ2-5; d_gene: .; abundance: .; v_gene: TRBV20-1; len: 16; CDR3nt: TGCAGTGCTAGAGGCGCCTCCGCGGGCCAACAAGAGACCCAGTACTTC; CDR3aa: CSARGASAGQQETQYF
j_gene: TRBJ2-2; d_gene: TRBD1; abundance: few; v_gene: TRBV27; len: 15; CDR3nt: TGTGCCAGCAGTAAGGACAGGGTTGAAACCGGGGAGCTGTTTTTT; CDR3aa: CASSKDRVETGELFF
j_gene: TRBJ2-1; d_gene: .; abundance: .; v_gene: TRBV20-1; len: 12; CDR3nt: TGCAGTGCTAGAGATCGGCGAAATGAGCAGTTCTTC; CDR3aa: CSARDRRNEQFF
j_gene: TRBJ2-5; d_gene: .; abundance: .; v_gene: TRBV12-3/TRBV12-4; len: 15; CDR3nt: TGTGCCAGCAGCACCGACCTCCTTAAACGAGAGACCCAGTACTTC; CDR3aa: CASSTDLLKRETQYF
j_gene: TRBJ2-5; d_gene: .; abundance: few; v_gene: TRBV15; len: 17; CDR3nt: TGTGCCACCAGCAGAAGTACTGTTATGCCCGGCCAAGAGACCCAGTACTTC; CDR3aa: CATSRSTVMPGQETQYF
j_gene: TRBJ2-2; d_gene: .; abundance: few; v_gene: TRBV5-5; len: 15; CDR3nt: TGTGCCAGCAGCCTACAGTACACCGACACCGGGGAGCTGTTTTTT; CDR3aa: CASSLQYTDTGELFF
j_gene: TRBJ2-7; d_gene: .; abundance: .; v_gene: TRBV12-3/TRBV12-4; len: 15; CDR3nt: TGTGCCAGCAGTTTAGCGAGAGAAAGTCGCTACGAGCAGTACTTC; CDR3aa: CASSLARESRYEQYF
j_gene: TRBJ2-1; d_gene: TRBD2; abundance: .; v_gene: TRBV20-1; len: 11; CDR3nt: TGCAGTGCTTCGGGGGGGGCGAAGCAGTTCTTC; CDR3aa: CSASGGAKQFF
j_gene: TRBJ2-1; d_gene: .; abundance: few; v_gene: TRBV18; len: 13; CDR3nt: TGTGCCAGCTCACCAGGCGTCGACAATGAGCAGTTCTTC; CDR3aa: CASSPGVDNEQFF